This passage covers 28 T cell receptor beta chains from one sample sequenced in a study of blood T cell repertoires in COVID-19. Libraries were prepared by immunoSEQ multiplex PCR; TCRdb keeps only in-frame clonotypes and omits some of them. The table includes around 310,000 clones, approximately 88% detected once. Material for sequencing was PBMCs or T cells enriched from blood (not recorded which). Receptors were obtained from a man younger than 40 who had recovered from COVID-19.

This clone appeared a few times. The chain combines TRBV7-6 with TRBJ1-6; tentative D call: TRBD1 (5 bases). Trimming pared 5 bases from V and 6 bases from J, leaving 14 bases between. The CDR3 spans 15 residues. Germline CDR1 SGHVS, CDR2 FNYEAQ. The CDR3 DNA sequence: TGTGCCAGCAGCGAACTGGGGCGAGGTAATTCACCCCTCCACTTT. This encodes CASSELGRGNSPLHF.

The chain couples TRBV28 to TRBJ1-1; TRBD1 is a possible D gene (6 bases). Germline CDR1 and CDR2: MDHEN and SYDVKM. The CDR3 contains 16 residues. V was shortened by 3 bases and J by 5 bases, with 19 bases between the two germline ends. CDR3 in DNA: TGTGCCAGCAGTTTTGTTGGGTCGGGGGGCTGGACTGAAGCTTTCTTT. Translated: CASSFVGSGGWTEAFF.

The chain combines TRBV5-1 with TRBJ2-7, with TRBD1 matching over 10 bases. Germline values: CDR1 SGHRS, CDR2 YFSETQ. The trim removed 2 bases at V and 2 bases at J, leaving 4 bases unmatched. The CDR3 loop spans 15 amino acids. The CDR3 sequence is CASSFRTGGTYEQYF. In DNA form, the CDR3 reads TGCGCCAGCAGCTTCCGGACAGGGGGGACCTACGAGCAGTACTTC.

V and J are TRBV3-1 (or the pseudogene TRBV3-2) and TRBJ1-1, with D maybe TRBD1 (6 bases). V lost 0 bases and J lost 3, with 20 bases in between. Germline V lookup: CDR1 LGHDT, CDR2 YNNKEL (reference sequence). CDR3 length: 18 amino acids. CDR3 region: CASSQDPARGGKYTEAFF. The DNA of the CDR3 is TGTGCCAGCAGCCAAGATCCCGCCAGGGGTGGAAAATACACTGAAGCTTTCTTT.

The chain joins TRBV30 to TRBJ2-7, with a weak D call TRBD1 (5 bases). V was trimmed by 6 bases and J by 3 bases, leaving 15 bases between them. The CDR3 runs to 13 residues. CDR1 and CDR2 (germline): GTSNPN, SVGIG (reference sequence). The CDR3 sequence: CACRTTGVYEQYF. CDR3 nucleotide sequence: TGTGCCTGCCGAACAACAGGAGTCTACGAGCAGTACTTC.

The chain carries TRBV28 and TRBJ1-2; tentatively, D is TRBD1 (5 bases). The V gene lost 3 bases and the J gene lost 2 bases, with 10 bases spanning the gap. CDR1 and CDR2 from the germline V gene are MDHEN and SYDVKM. The CDR3 covers 14 residues. The chain's CDR3 is CASSLGLHNYGYTF. The CDR3 bases are TGTGCCAGCAGTTTGGGGCTACACAACTATGGCTACACCTTC.

CDR3 region: CATSDPGGGDSYNEQFF. DNA of the CDR3: TGTGCCACCAGTGATCCGGGGGGGGGCGACTCCTACAATGAGCAGTTCTTC. The chain combines TRBV24-1 with TRBJ2-1; 8 bases are a match to TRBD2. The J segment lost 0 bases and the V segment lost 3 bases, leaving 6 bases of the junction unmatched. Germline lookup yields CDR1 KGHDR and CDR2 SFDVKD. The CDR3 totals 17 residues.

This chain links TRBV27 with TRBJ1-5, with a weak D call TRBD1 (5 bases). V lost 0 bases and J lost 3, with 9 bases in between. Per the germline V gene, CDR1 is MNHEY and CDR2 is SMNVEV (reference sequence). There are 15 residues in the CDR3. The CDR3 loop reads CASSLSATDNQPQHF. For the CDR3, the DNA is TGTGCCAGCAGTTTATCGGCGACAGACAATCAGCCCCAGCATTTT.

The genes are TRBV5-1 and TRBJ2-1, with TRBD2 matching 7 bases. V lost 3 bases to trimming and J lost 0 bases; unmatched junction nucleotides: 6. The CDR3 totals 16 residues. CDR1 is SGHRS, CDR2 YFSETQ, per germline. The CDR3: CASSSSGESSYNEQFF. CDR3 nucleotide sequence: TGCGCCAGCAGCTCGAGCGGGGAGAGCTCCTACAATGAGCAGTTCTTC. Variable domain in full (rest from reference TRBV5-1 and TRBJ2-1): KAGVTQTPRYLIKTRGQQVTLSCSPISGHRSVSWYQQTPGQGLQFLFEYFSETQRNKGNFPGRFSGRQFSNSRSEMNVSTLELGDSALYLCASSSSGESSYNEQFFGPGTRLTVL.

The chain joins TRBV11-2 to TRBJ2-5, with a possible D match to TRBD1 (6 bases). Germline V gene sequence: CDR1 SGHAT, CDR2 FQNNGV. The V end was cut by 5 bases, the J end by 5 bases, with 18 bases between. The CDR3 totals 15 residues. CDR3 sequence reads: CASSPSTGWGETQYF. The CDR3 DNA reads TGTGCCAGCAGCCCCTCGACAGGTTGGGGGGAGACCCAGTACTTC.

As DNA, the CDR3 is TGTGCCAGCAGCTTCACAGCAAGCTCTGGAAACACCATATATTTT. Translated: CASSFTASSGNTIYF. The V gene is TRBV7-2, the J gene TRBJ1-3; D not resolved. The germline V gene has CDR1 SGHTA and CDR2 FQGNSA. CDR3 size: 15 residues. V was cut by 3 bases and J by 0 bases, with 9 bases left in between.

The chain combines TRBV7-9 with TRBJ2-4; TRBD2 agrees at 12 bases. This CDR3 spans 15 amino acids. From germline, CDR1 is SEHNR and CDR2 FQNEAQ (reference sequence). V shed 4 bases, J shed 5 bases, and the junction held 3 bases outside the gene matches. CDR3 sequence: CASSSRTSGENIQYF. The CDR3 nucleotides read TGTGCCAGCAGCTCTCGGACTAGCGGGGAAAACATTCAGTACTTC.

The gene calls are TRBV21-1 and TRBJ1-5; the tabulated D call, TRBD1, remains unverified against the DNA. TRBV21-1 is noted as a pseudogene. CDR3 length equals 19 residues. CDR3 in DNA: TGTGCCAGCAGCAAGGAAGGGACAGGGGGCGTCGATAGCAATCAGCCCCAGCATTTT. Amino acid sequence: CASSKEGTGGVDSNQPQHF.

The rearrangement links TRBV13 to TRBJ2-7; TRBD1 is a possible D gene (5 bases). Germline V gene lookup returns CDR1 PRHDT and CDR2 FYEKMQ (reference sequence). This CDR3 has 13 amino acids. Trimming stripped 7 bases from V and 0 bases from J, with 10 bases between. CDR3 nucleotide sequence: TGTGCCAGCAAGGGCAGGGACTCCTACGAGCAGTACTTC. Its translation: CASKGRDSYEQYF.

V is TRBV27 and J is TRBJ2-1; a possible D gene is TRBD1 (6 bases). This CDR3 is built from 14 residues. Trimming left V 2 bases short and J 3 bases short, with 8 bases between. In germline, CDR1 is MNHEY, CDR2 SMNVEV (reference sequence). CDR3 DNA: TGTGCCAGCAGTTTACAGGACAGCTACAATGAGCAGTTCTTC. This codes for CASSLQDSYNEQFF.

This clone was detected only once. The rearrangement links TRBV18 to TRBJ1-1; D gene ambiguous. CDR3 length: 16 residues. The germline V and J ends were trimmed by 0 bases and 2 bases, with 13 bases remaining between them. Germline values: CDR1 KGHSH, CDR2 LQKENI. CDR3 in DNA: TGTGCCAGCTCACCACCGGATACGGGGAAAAACACTGAAGCTTTCTTT. Its protein is CASSPPDTGKNTEAFF. Full variable domain (missing parts from reference TRBV18 and TRBJ1-1): NAGVMQNPRHLVRRRGQEARLRCSPMKGHSHVYWYRQLPEEGLKFMVYLQKENIIDESGMPKERFSAEFPKEGPSILRIQQVVRGDSAAYFCASSPPDTGKNTEAFFGQGTRLTVV.

This clone came up once. CDR3 sequence reads: CASSTGVKPEAFF. In nucleotides, the CDR3 is TGTGCCAGCAGTACAGGGGTAAAGCCTGAAGCTTTCTTT. V is TRBV12-3 or TRBV12-4 and J is TRBJ1-1; 7 positions match TRBD1. The CDR3 extends over 13 amino acids. V trimming: 5 bases; J trimming: 6 bases; junction bases outside the gene matches: 6.

This clone has just one count. V and J are TRBV7-2 and TRBJ1-2; D is undetermined. This CDR3 is 14 amino acids long. With 7 bases removed from V and 0 bases from J, the gap between germline ends came to 12 bases. Germline lookup yields CDR1 SGHTA and CDR2 FQGNSA. CDR3 nucleotide sequence: TGTGCCAGCACGCCCTGGGAGACTAACTATGGCTACACCTTC. This sequence encodes CASTPWETNYGYTF. Combining the CDR3 with reference TRBV7-2 and TRBJ1-2 gives the whole variable domain GAGVSQSPSNKVTEKGKDVELRCDPISGHTALYWYRQSLGQGLEFLIYFQGNSAPDKSGLPSDRFSAERTGGSVSTLTIQRTQQEDSAVYLCASTPWETNYGYTFGSGTRLTVV.

This clone was found once. The gene calls are TRBV28 and TRBJ1-4; D gene uncertain. Germline V gives CDR1 MDHEN, CDR2 SYDVKM. The CDR3 spans 14 residues. V lost 8 bases and J 3 bases, leaving 13 bases between the germline ends. This chain's CDR3 is CASEGVNPNEKLFF. The CDR3 DNA is TGTGCCAGCGAGGGCGTCAATCCTAATGAAAAACTGTTTTTT.

The V and J genes are TRBV9 and TRBJ1-2; 10 bases match TRBD1. CDR1 is SGDLS and CDR2 is YYNGEE in the germline V gene. Germline trimming cut 4 bases from V and 3 bases from J; bases unmatched to any gene: 6. The CDR3 consists of 15 residues. CDR3 in DNA: TGTGCCAGCAGCCAGGGACAGGGGATTGACTATGGCTACACCTTC. Its translation: CASSQGQGIDYGYTF.

The rearrangement uses TRBV5-1 and TRBJ1-5; 8 bases are a match to TRBD1. The CDR3 runs to 15 residues. Looked up from germline, CDR1 is SGHRS and CDR2 is YFSETQ. J gave up 3 bases and V 4 bases, and 6 bases lay outside the gene matches. This CDR3 is CASSEGQDYNQPQHF. The DNA of the CDR3 is TGCGCCAGCAGCGAGGGACAGGACTACAATCAGCCCCAGCATTTT.

Notes on this clone: The sample has other DNA sequences that encode this CDR3 too. The chain combines TRBV13 with TRBJ1-4, with TRBD1 identical over 10 bases. The CDR3 totals 14 residues. V trimming: 4 bases; J trimming: 8 bases; junction bases outside the gene matches: 4. From germline, CDR1 is PRHDT and CDR2 FYEKMQ (reference sequence). CDR3 DNA sequence: TGTGCCAGCAGCTCGGGGACAGGGGACGAAAAACTGTTTTTT. Amino acids: CASSSGTGDEKLFF.

The chain employs TRBV24-1 and TRBJ2-3; D call uncertain. The ends were cut back, 7 bases at V and 1 base at J, with 5 bases in the middle. The germline gives CDR1 KGHDR, CDR2 SFDVKD. The CDR3 spans 12 residues. The CDR3 DNA follows: TGTGCCACCAGAGAGGGCACAGATACGCAGTATTTT. It codes for CATREGTDTQYF.

A word on this clone: Other DNA variants within this sample encode the same CDR3. The J gene is TRBJ1-1, the V gene TRBV2; no clear D. The CDR3 spans 13 residues. V was pared by 6 bases and J by 1 base, with 9 bases between. CDR1 is SNHLY and CDR2 is FYNNEI in the germline V gene. The DNA for the CDR3 is TGTGCCAGCAGCTACACAGAGAACACTGAAGCTTTCTTT. Translated, it gives CASSYTENTEAFF.

This chain links TRBV15 with TRBJ1-2; D not certain. The CDR3 sequence is 13 residues long. The germline V and J ends were trimmed by 3 bases and 8 bases, with 13 bases remaining between them. Germline CDR1 LNHNV, CDR2 YYDKDF (reference sequence). For the CDR3, the DNA is TGTGCCACCAGCAGGGACGGACGAGGGGGCTACACCTTC. Translating gives CATSRDGRGGYTF.

The rearrangement uses TRBV5-1 and TRBJ2-5; 9 bases match TRBD2. CDR3 size: 17 residues. After removal of 4 bases from V and 5 bases from J, the junction contained 15 bases not matched to a gene. The V gene's germline CDR1 is SGHRS and CDR2 YFSETQ. CDR3 bases: TGCGCCAGCAGCCCCGCCTTAGCGAGCGGGGGGATTGAGACCCAGTACTTC. This translates into CASSPALASGGIETQYF.

V is TRBV6-1 and J is TRBJ1-1; D call uncertain. The CDR3 covers 12 residues. The V gene lost 5 bases and the J gene lost 1 base, with 5 bases spanning the gap. Germline-derived CDR1 and CDR2 are MNHNS and SASEGT. The CDR3 loop is CASSTENTEAFF. The CDR3 DNA is TGTGCCAGCAGTACAGAGAACACTGAAGCTTTCTTT.

This chain uses TRBV27 with TRBJ2-1; 7 bases fit TRBD1. Germline-derived CDR1 and CDR2 are MNHEY and SMNVEV (reference sequence). V dropped 5 bases and J dropped 4; count of bases not matched to a gene: 2. The CDR3 spans 13 residues. The CDR3 DNA is TGTGCCAGCAGTCCAGGGGGATACAATGAGCAGTTCTTC. This translates into CASSPGGYNEQFF.